The rows below give T cell receptor beta chains drawn from one sample of a study of CD8+ T cells in alopecia areata. The table came from immunoSEQ multiplex PCR; TCRdb's copy has only in-frame clones and leaves some out. The repertoire holds more than 200,000 clones, roughly 40% seen once, with over 2% in the top ten. Sequencing used CD4+ T cells sorted from blood, obtained at approximately week 36, from a patient treated with tofacitinib. These receptor sequences come from a human donor with alopecia areata. CDR3s include the opening cysteine and the closing phenylalanine or tryptophan. D genes are given only for firm matches. Clone size is given for some rows only: seen once, a few or many times, or a class if the clone is expanded.

d_gene	v_gene	abundance	j_gene	CDR3aa	CDR3nt
NA	TRBV5-4	few	TRBJ2-7	CASSDPTGTYEQYF	TGTGCCAGCAGCGACCCAACAGGAACCTACGAGCAGTACTTC
TRBD2	TRBV4-1	NA	TRBJ2-2	CASSQVAAGLAGGRTGELFF	TGCGCCAGCAGCCAAGTGGCGGCGGGACTAGCGGGAGGAAGGACCGGGGAGCTGTTTTTT
TRBD2	TRBV9	NA	TRBJ2-3	CASSVAGTSGPTDTQYF	TGTGCCAGCAGCGTAGCCGGGACTAGCGGCCCCACGGATACGCAGTATTTT
TRBD1	TRBV30	few	TRBJ1-4	CAWSVHGTGDEKLFF	TGTGCCTGGAGTGTACACGGGACAGGTGACGAAAAACTGTTTTTT
NA	TRBV18	many	TRBJ2-2	CASSPPKGERNTGELFF	TGTGCCAGCTCACCACCGAAAGGGGAACGGAACACCGGGGAGCTGTTTTTT
TRBD2	TRBV29-1	NA	TRBJ2-7	CSVNSKAGGTGYEQYF	TGCAGCGTTAATAGTAAAGCGGGAGGCACGGGCTACGAGCAGTACTTC
NA	TRBV25-1	NA	TRBJ1-1	CASRDRMNTEAFF	TGTGCCAGCAGGGACAGAATGAACACTGAAGCTTTCTTT
TRBD1	TRBV29-1	NA	TRBJ2-7	CSVTAQGDEQYF	TGCAGCGTTACGGCTCAGGGGGACGAGCAGTACTTC
NA	TRBV29-1	few	TRBJ2-3	CSVWGRAGDTQYF	TGCAGCGTTTGGGGCAGGGCGGGGGATACGCAGTATTTT
NA	TRBV5-8	few	TRBJ1-4	CASSLNGQTNEKLFF	TGTGCCAGCAGCTTGAATGGGCAAACTAATGAAAAACTGTTTTTT
TRBD1	TRBV11-1	NA	TRBJ2-3	CASRRRGQDTDTQYF	TGTGCCAGCCGACGCAGAGGACAGGACACAGATACGCAGTATTTT
NA	TRBV5-1	few	TRBJ2-7	CASSLVSRSSSYEQYF	TGCGCCAGCAGCTTGGTTAGCAGGAGTTCCTCCTACGAGCAGTACTTC
NA	TRBV9	NA	TRBJ2-1	CASSGSVYEQFF	TGTGCCAGCAGCGGAAGTGTCTATGAGCAGTTCTTC
NA	TRBV2	NA	TRBJ1-2	CASSEGGGRIRYTF	TGTGCCAGCAGTGAAGGAGGGGGTAGAATTCGCTACACCTTC
TRBD2	TRBV6-5	few	TRBJ2-6	CASQRRGAGANVLTF	TGTGCCAGCCAACGGCGGGGGGCTGGGGCCAACGTCCTGACTTTC
TRBD1	TRBV30	NA	TRBJ2-7	CAWKGDSYEQYF	TGTGCCTGGAAGGGGGACAGTTACGAGCAGTACTTC
TRBD2	TRBV11-2	few	TRBJ2-2	CASSLAALAGRTGELFF	TGTGCCAGCAGCTTAGCGGCCCTAGCGGGAAGGACCGGGGAGCTGTTTTTT
NA	TRBV19	NA	TRBJ2-1	CASSPQRAGRASYEQFF	TGTGCCAGTAGTCCGCAACGGGCGGGACGCGCCTCATATGAGCAGTTCTTC
TRBD2	TRBV5-4	once	TRBJ2-7	CASSFAGGPSYEQYF	TGTGCCAGCAGCTTCGCGGGAGGGCCCTCCTACGAGCAGTACTTC
NA	TRBV2	NA	TRBJ2-7	CASMGDGLGEQYF	TGTGCCAGCATGGGAGACGGTCTCGGCGAGCAGTACTTC
TRBD2	TRBV9	medium-sized	TRBJ2-4	CASSGPGGGNIQYF	TGTGCCAGCAGCGGTCCGGGCGGGGGAAACATTCAGTACTTC
NA	TRBV5-1	NA	TRBJ2-5	CASSLEQETQYF	TGCGCCAGCAGCTTGGAGCAAGAGACCCAGTACTTC
NA	TRBV30	NA	TRBJ2-3	CAWSESASLTDTQYF	TGTGCCTGGAGTGAGAGCGCTAGTCTCACAGATACGCAGTATTTT
NA	TRBV5-1	NA	TRBJ2-7	CASTPGATNYEQYF	TGCGCCAGCACTCCGGGAGCAACTAACTACGAGCAGTACTTC
NA	TRBV6-5	few	TRBJ2-4	CASSKTDAKNIQYF	TGTGCCAGCAGTAAGACAGACGCCAAAAACATTCAGTACTTC
NA	TRBV30	few	TRBJ2-3	CAWGNAAQSTDTQYF	TGTGCCTGGGGGAACGCGGCTCAAAGCACAGATACGCAGTATTTT
TRBD1	TRBV6-5	few	TRBJ2-3	CASSLGQGSPDTQYF	TGTGCCAGCAGCCTCGGACAGGGCTCCCCGGATACGCAGTATTTT
NA	TRBV27	NA	TRBJ1-1	CASSSPTGPEAFF	TGTGCCAGCAGTTCACCGACAGGCCCTGAAGCTTTCTTT
NA	TRBV30	NA	TRBJ1-2	CAWSSFRGYTF	TGTGCCTGGAGTAGCTTCCGTGGCTACACCTTC
TRBD1	TRBV19	NA	TRBJ2-2	CASRGQASNTGELFF	TGTGCCAGTAGGGGACAGGCGTCGAACACCGGGGAGCTGTTTTTT